This record looks at one T cell receptor (beta chain) sequence and its context. The target of this receptor is not known. No much larger clonotype is one base removed from it; base qualities were not supplied. The sample originates from a study of PD-1 blockade in mismatch repair-deficient tumors (dated 2017 in TCRdb). For the wider study: Between late 2013 and September 2016, roughly 78 consecutive patients with 11 to 12 mismatch repair-deficient cancer types, all previously treated and progressing, were enrolled in the trial. Deep sequencing of TCR CDR3 regions was used to track tumor-associated T cell clones in peripheral blood of patients responding to PD-1 blockade. Results the study describes overall, beyond this receptor: Tumor-resident clones, often undetectable in blood before treatment, expanded rapidly after pembrolizumab and then contracted, generally before radiologic responses.

For every enrolled patient, mismatch repair deficiency was confirmed by either polymerase chain reaction or immunohistochemistry. A few patients who responded to pembrolizumab therapy underwent TCR sequencing. The phase II trial prospectively evaluated PD-1 blockade with pembrolizumab in advanced mismatch repair-deficient cancers, independent of tissue of origin. Peripheral blood T cell samples were serially collected before and at multiple times after PD-1 blockade was started. Blood sampling times were expressed in weeks after the first pembrolizumab dose. The library was made by the immunoSEQ multiplex PCR assay. TCRdb carries this immuneACCESS record with in-frame sequences only. Its versions omit some clonotypes, under half of them owing to an unresolved V gene in the studies checked, with the rest unexplained. The sample yields more than 95,000 clones; around 86% were counted once. The ten largest clonotypes hold about 13% of the sample.

Reading from cysteine to phenylalanine, the CDR3 counts 11 amino acids. The DNA shown is the 33-base CDR3, in frame from base 1. A distance of 4 bases separates the germline ends of V and J, which lose 3 bases and 5 bases respectively. The germline V gene encodes CDR1 SNHLY and CDR2 FYNNEI. This clonotype was obtained from an adult with mismatch repair-deficient cancer. The chain is assembled from TRBV2 and TRBJ1-1; no D gene can be assigned with confidence. The sequences come from peripheral blood, collected 44 weeks after starting pembrolizumab. CDR3 region: CASSEETEAFF. DNA sequence: TGTGCCAGCAGTGAGGAGACTGAAGCTTTCTTT.